This T cell receptor (beta chain) was identified during a study of regulatory T cells in long-lasting Graves disease (dated by TCRdb to about 2021). For the study in its entirety: In the newly diagnosed Graves' disease group, patients had been taking antithyroid drugs for less than 3 months. Peripheral blood TCR sequencing and RNA sequencing compared persistent Graves' disease patients with newly diagnosed Graves' disease patients. The study was conducted in China and was registered as a clinical trial. A total of roughly 35 samples were covered by TCR sequencing, comprising roughly 13 persistent and approximately 20 newly diagnosed Graves' disease patients.

Library method: multiplex PCR. Sequencing was performed on an Illumina HiSeq 4000. TCR beta libraries were built with iRepertoire HTBI primers and Arm-PCR amplification of CDR3 regions. PCR products were gel purified before sequencing. The authors processed their data as follows. Across samples, about 63 TRBV and 12 to 15 TRBJ segments were identified and used for gene usage analysis of CDR3 amino acid clonotypes. COPE and FqMerger were used to merge the filtered high-quality paired reads into contigs. Contigs were aligned with BLAST to IMGT TRBV, TRBD and TRBJ reference genes, and CDR3 was defined per IMGT. Any clonotype with a frequency above 0.1% was counted as a highly expanded clone. Shannon entropy served as the measure of repertoire diversity, while the Gini coefficient captured V-J evenness. Public clonotypes were defined as clonotypes shared by more than one individual. TCRdb handled the public reads itself, with Q25 trimming in fastp and clone calling in MiXCR, and kept productive beta chains. Rows are combined by CDR3 protein, so each entry shows the most common genes and DNA. TCRdb, rather than the study authors, made the V and J calls. This sample has roughly 500,000 distinct CDR3 sequences in its table, and 13% of those were observed once. Roughly 10% of the sample goes to the ten largest clones.

This clonotype has a count of ten or more. Its antigen remains unidentified. Qualities for individual bases were not recorded, and no much larger clone is one base off. Per the germline V gene, SGHAT is the CDR1 and FQNNGV is the CDR2. The CDR3 covers 16 residues, taking in both the cysteine and the phenylalanine. Just the 48-base CDR3 DNA is kept, in frame starting at base 1. The V end gives up 1 base and the J end 3 bases, leaving 7 bases in the junction not matched to a gene. Findings and caveats that apply to the study as a whole: Compared with newly diagnosed patients, persistent Graves' disease patients had lower TCR Shannon entropy and fewer highly expanded clones, which suggests clonal expansion. The authors noted that the small sample size was a limitation that may lower accuracy. Sequencing and analysis were limited to the TCR beta chain. Peripheral blood alone was examined, since thyroid tissue, which constituted the primary lesion, could not be accessed. More public clonotypes were shared among persistent patients (roughly 2,700) than among newly diagnosed patients (approximately 930). Persistent disease showed preferential use of TRBV28, TRBJ1-2 and TRBJ2-5, whereas newly diagnosed disease favored TRBV20-1 and TRBJ2-1.

The time point label of this sample denotes: newly diagnosed GD, antithyroid drugs for less than 3 months. For both TCR sequencing and RNA sequencing, RNA was extracted from PBMCs using TRIzol. The diagnosis of Graves' disease followed American Thyroid Association guidelines. The patients came from an endocrinology department in Xi'an, China. From each patient, around 8.3 milliliters of peripheral blood was collected into an EDTA anticoagulant tube. PBMCs were isolated by Ficoll Paque Plus density gradient separation without further T cell sorting. An Agilent 2100 Bioanalyzer and agarose gel were used to assess RNA quality, and a NanoDrop 2000 was used to measure RNA concentration. These data are also associated with another study on T cells in Graves' hyperthyroidism and ophthalmopathy. The second source states: Stable Graves' hyperthyroidism was defined as no progression to ophthalmopathy during 18 months of follow-up. Hyperthyroidism patients were newly diagnosed, had a disease duration of under 2 months, and were aged 18 to 65 years. The study excluded patients with uncontrolled infections, other autoimmune diseases, pregnancy or lactation. Diagnoses were based on clinical symptoms, serum thyroxine and TRAb, thyroid ultrasound and orbital computed tomography. The TCR CDR3 was subjected to a first round of RT-PCR using the HTBI primer set and the Qiagen OneStep RT-PCR kit. Blood samples also contained most of the expanded thyroid clonotypes (frequency above 0.001), which suggests that blood repertoires may reflect thyroid immune responses. A model built on a 13 V-J signature distinguished ophthalmopathy from stable hyperthyroidism, reaching over 85% sensitivity and 81.08% specificity in cross-validation and 80%/75% in testing. In validation, the model predicted progression to ophthalmopathy a median of about 6.5 months before onset, with 70% to 71% sensitivity and roughly 72% specificity. To identify distinguishing TCR V-J signatures, a discovery cohort of around 100 patients was used, comprising under 45 with Graves' ophthalmopathy and around 60 with stable Graves' hyperthyroidism. Prospective prediction of ophthalmopathy was tested in an independent validation cohort of some 19 hyperthyroidism patients and some 17 patients who later progressed to ophthalmopathy. The approximately 90 discovery patients were divided at random into training and test sets in a 7:3 ratio. Thyroid tissue and blood T-cell repertoires from roughly 6 Graves' hyperthyroidism patients were also compared in the study. After sampling, hyperthyroidism patients received methimazole starting at 30 mg daily, and ophthalmopathy patients received high-dose intravenous methylprednisolone. Libraries were constructed in a second round of multiplex PCR, after which size selection and purification were performed. The libraries were sequenced on an Illumina HiSeq2000 using paired-end 100 bp reads. SOAPnuke was used to process the raw data, removing reads that contained adapters or uncalled bases, had a mean Phred below 15, or lacked an exact match to the constant primer or identifier. COPE v1.2.5 was used to merge the high-quality paired reads, and each unique nucleotide sequence was defined as a clonotype. MiTCR v1.1 was used to align the clonotypes against IMGT TRBV, TRBD and TRBJ reference segments. The analysis was restricted to V-J combinations with a frequency above 0.0001, which together covered around 99% of the repertoires. The TCS score was defined as the ratio of F50 (clonal expansion) to E x V (chaos), calculated using BLOSUM62-based TCRdist between CDR3 peptides within each V-J. Welch's t-statistics and random forest reduced several hundred V-J features to 13, which were used in a naive Bayes classifier (R e1071). No statistical method was used to set the sample size in advance, and investigators knew the group allocation. TCR Vbeta CDR3 sequencing of fewer than 150 peripheral blood samples (roughly 43 ophthalmopathy, about 75 hyperthyroidism and around 17 progressor patients) is reported in the paper.

Sequencing used peripheral blood mononuclear cells (PBMCs), obtained at new diagnosis, from a patient treated with antithyroid drugs. The V and J genes are TRBV11-2 and TRBJ2-3, with TRBD2 matching 7 junction bases. The sequence was obtained from a man in his thirties or forties with Graves disease. Donor details come from another sample of the same person, matched by shared clones. The DNA reads as follows: TGTGCCAGCAGCTTAGTTACGGGAGGAGTGACAGATACGCAGTATTTT. This gives the protein CASSLVTGGVTDTQYF.